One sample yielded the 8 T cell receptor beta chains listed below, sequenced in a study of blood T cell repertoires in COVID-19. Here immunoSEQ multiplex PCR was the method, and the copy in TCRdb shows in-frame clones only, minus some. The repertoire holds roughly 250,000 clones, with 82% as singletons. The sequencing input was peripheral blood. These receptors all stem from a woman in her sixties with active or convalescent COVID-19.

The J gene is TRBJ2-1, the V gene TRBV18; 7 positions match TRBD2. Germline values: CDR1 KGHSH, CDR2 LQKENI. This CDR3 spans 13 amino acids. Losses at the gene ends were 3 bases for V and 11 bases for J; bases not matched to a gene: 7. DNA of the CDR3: TGTGCCAGCTCACCCCCCCCGGGGGGTAAGCAGTTCTTC. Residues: CASSPPPGGKQFF. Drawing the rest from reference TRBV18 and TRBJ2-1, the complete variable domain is NAGVMQNPRHLVRRRGQEARLRCSPMKGHSHVYWYRQLPEEGLKFMVYLQKENIIDESGMPKERFSAEFPKEGPSILRIQQVVRGDSAAYFCASSPPPGGKQFFGPGTRLTVL.

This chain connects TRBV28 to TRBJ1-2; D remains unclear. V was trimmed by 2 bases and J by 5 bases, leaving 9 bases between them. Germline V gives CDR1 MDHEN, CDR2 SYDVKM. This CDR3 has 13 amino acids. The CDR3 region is CASSLLTGYGYTF. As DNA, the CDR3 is TGTGCCAGCAGTTTACTGACTGGATATGGCTACACCTTC.

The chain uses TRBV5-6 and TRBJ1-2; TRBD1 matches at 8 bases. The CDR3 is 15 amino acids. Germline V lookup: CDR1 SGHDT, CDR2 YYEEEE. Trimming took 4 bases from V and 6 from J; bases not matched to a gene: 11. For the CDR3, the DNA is TGTGCCAGCAGCCGGGGGCCAGGGGGCTCAGATGGCTACACCTTC. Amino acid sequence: CASSRGPGGSDGYTF.

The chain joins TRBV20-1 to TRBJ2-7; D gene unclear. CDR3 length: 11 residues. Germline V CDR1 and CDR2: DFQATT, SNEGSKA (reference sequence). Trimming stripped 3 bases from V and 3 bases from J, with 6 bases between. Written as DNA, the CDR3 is TGCAGTGCTAGTCTCGGCTACGAGCAGTACTTC. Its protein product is CSASLGYEQYF.

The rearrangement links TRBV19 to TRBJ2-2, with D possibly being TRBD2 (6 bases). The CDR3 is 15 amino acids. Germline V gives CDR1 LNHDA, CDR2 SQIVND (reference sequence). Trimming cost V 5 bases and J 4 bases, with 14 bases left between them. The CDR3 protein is CASSPPGRPTGELFF. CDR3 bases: TGTGCCAGTAGTCCCCCGGGGAGGCCCACCGGGGAGCTGTTTTTT.

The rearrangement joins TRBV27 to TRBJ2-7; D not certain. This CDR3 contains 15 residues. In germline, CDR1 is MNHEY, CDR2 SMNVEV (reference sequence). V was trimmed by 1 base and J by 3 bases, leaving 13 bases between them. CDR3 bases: TGTGCCAGCAGTTTATACCGAACACCCGACTACGAGCAGTACTTC. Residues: CASSLYRTPDYEQYF.

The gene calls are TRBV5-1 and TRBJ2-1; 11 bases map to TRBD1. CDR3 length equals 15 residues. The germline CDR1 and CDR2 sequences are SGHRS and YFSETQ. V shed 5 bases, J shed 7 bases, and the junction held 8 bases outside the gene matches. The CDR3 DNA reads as TGCGCCAGCAGGCGGGGACAGGGGGATATGAATGAGCAGTTCTTC. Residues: CASRRGQGDMNEQFF.

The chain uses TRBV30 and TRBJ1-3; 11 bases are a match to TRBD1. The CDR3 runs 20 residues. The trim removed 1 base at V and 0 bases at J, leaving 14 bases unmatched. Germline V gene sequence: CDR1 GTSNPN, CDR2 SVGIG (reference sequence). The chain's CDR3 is CAWSDYRDRGSYISGNTIYF. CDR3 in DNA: TGTGCCTGGAGTGACTACCGGGACAGGGGGTCTTACATCTCTGGAAACACCATATATTTT.